These 5 T cell receptor beta chains share one sample of origin, sequenced in a study of CD8 T cells in Susac syndrome. A quantity of roughly 0.5 to 1 ug RNA underwent reverse transcription using random hexamers. TCRdb passed the immunoSEQ multiplex PCR reads through MiXCR, listing each CDR3 protein once. Of under 80,000 distinct CDR3 sequences in the sample, about 93% were seen once. Sequencing was performed on CD4+ T cells from PBMCs. The receptors shown here come from a human donor with Susac syndrome.

This clonotype has a single count. The chain combines TRBV4-3 with TRBJ1-5; TRBD1 is a possible D gene (5 bases). This CDR3 contains 16 residues. Germline V CDR1 and CDR2: LGHNA, YSLEER. V was cut by 0 bases and J by 11 bases, with 20 bases left in between. The CDR3 sequence: CASSQDRTGTPRSQHF. CDR3 coding DNA: TGCGCCAGCAGCCAAGATCGAACCGGGACCCCTCGGTCCCAGCATTTT.

The rearrangement links TRBV20-1 to TRBJ2-7; no reliable D call. The CDR3 sequence is 11 residues long. Germline CDR1 is DFQATT and CDR2 is SNEGSKA (reference sequence). Trimming left V 6 bases short and J 3 bases short, with 9 bases between. The CDR3 here is CSANRVYEQYF. CDR3 nucleotides: TGCAGTGCAAATCGAGTCTACGAGCAGTACTTC.

The chain combines TRBV11-2 with TRBJ2-7; 8 bases line up with TRBD2. The V gene end was trimmed by 5 bases and the J gene end by 10 bases; junction bases not matched to a gene: 16. The germline CDR1 and CDR2 sequences are SGHAT and FQNNGV. The length of the CDR3 is 15 residues. In DNA, the CDR3 is TGTGCCAGCAGCCTCGTAGCGGGGCATCCCCTGGGACAGTACTTC. Protein product: CASSLVAGHPLGQYF.

This chain connects TRBV7-2 to TRBJ1-1; D remains ambiguous. The CDR3 covers 15 residues. With 5 bases removed from V and 4 bases from J, the gap between germline ends came to 17 bases. The germline V gene has CDR1 SGHTA and CDR2 FQGNSA. The CDR3 here is CASSLTPGLGTEAFF. The CDR3 DNA is TGTGCCAGCAGCCTAACCCCGGGGTTAGGCACTGAAGCTTTCTTT.

The chain carries TRBV7-2 and TRBJ1-3, with D hard to call. The CDR3 is made up of 16 amino acids. The germline V gene encodes CDR1 SGHTA and CDR2 FQGNSA. Trimming removed 5 bases at V and 3 bases at J, with 17 bases between. As DNA, the CDR3 is TGTGCCAGCAGCCCCCAGACGTTGGGGTATGGAAACACCATATATTTT. This sequence encodes CASSPQTLGYGNTIYF.